The sequence of this T cell receptor beta chain was determined in a study of T cell repertoires in cytomegalovirus infection (dated by TCRdb to between 2017 and 2020). Regarding the research as a whole: Recently identified HLA-C-restricted CMV epitopes, whose presentation resists viral immunomodulation, were targeted by peptide stimulations together with well-studied HLA-B-restricted epitopes. Because public TCR beta signatures pointed to carriage of CMV infection together with the matching HLA type, the HLA type of each donor mattered for the analysis.

The table lists this clonotype with many counts. The specificity of this receptor is unknown. No base qualities exist here, and no much larger clone lies one base off it. General study outcomes and caveats: In both this cohort and an independent roughly 350-donor cohort, the cumulative frequency of public TCR beta family members distinguished carriers of CMV infection plus the relevant HLA type. The ex vivo response was dominated by HLA-C-restricted CMV-specific TCR beta clonotypes, which also provided the single most frequent clonotype in two of eight donors.

Data came from an Illumina HiSeq 1500. TCRdb reprocessed the public reads (quality trimming at Q25 with fastp, clone calling with MiXCR) and kept in-frame beta chains. Identical CDR3 protein sequences are pooled into one entry, listed with their most common genes and DNA. Across this sample there are 250,000 to 300,000 distinct CDR3 sequences, with about 20% seen only once. The ten largest clones capture roughly 19% of the sample. The treatment or condition label here, explained by the study, means: in vitro stimulation with specific CMV peptide epitopes to enrich CMV-specific T cells. From cysteine to phenylalanine, the CDR3 is 13 amino acids long. Only the CDR3 region is kept as DNA, spanning 39 bases read in frame from base 1. V is pared back by 5 bases and J by 3 bases, with 10 bases lying between the germline termini. From a lookup of the germline V gene, CDR1 and CDR2 are MNHNS and SASEGT.

This clonotype was sampled from a human donor in good health (CMV status not recorded). Some clones in this sample may be carry-over from other donors' samples. The sequencing here drew on cultured PBMCs, taken from culture after CMV antigen stimulation. The V and J genes are TRBV6-1 and TRBJ1-1, and possibly TRBD1, on 5 matching bases. The CDR3 here reads CASSPRDDTEAFF. The DNA is as follows: TGTGCCAGCAGTCCCCGGGACGACACTGAAGCTTTCTTT.